Reported below is one T cell receptor beta chain. The data stem from a study of OX40 agonist ivuxolimab in advanced cancers. The overall study: Ivuxolimab, an antibody that agonizes OX40 (CD134), was administered to the patients. Cohort: about 80% men, mean age approximately 60, aged roughly 23 to 79.

Patients had blood sampled at baseline and again on cycle 4 day 1 and cycle 7 day 1. Assay: immunoSEQ multiplex PCR; the TCRdb copy retains only in-frame clones and omits some. The sample has 65,000 to 85,000 clones; about nine tenths are singletons. The source is an adult with an advanced solid tumor such as melanoma, head and neck, liver or kidney cancer. The material was CD4+ or CD8+ T cells sorted from blood, obtained in a trial of the OX40 agonist ivuxolimab.

CDR3: CASSSRDRISMGYTF. Here the CDR3 DNA reads TGTGCCAGCAGTTCCCGAGACAGGATTTCTATGGGCTACACCTTC. This chain joins TRBV6-6 and TRBJ1-2; weak D call: TRBD1 (6 bases). V lost 4 bases, J lost 8 bases, and 20 bases lay in between. This CDR3 spans 15 amino acids. Germline CDR1 is MNHNY and CDR2 is SVGAGI (reference sequence).